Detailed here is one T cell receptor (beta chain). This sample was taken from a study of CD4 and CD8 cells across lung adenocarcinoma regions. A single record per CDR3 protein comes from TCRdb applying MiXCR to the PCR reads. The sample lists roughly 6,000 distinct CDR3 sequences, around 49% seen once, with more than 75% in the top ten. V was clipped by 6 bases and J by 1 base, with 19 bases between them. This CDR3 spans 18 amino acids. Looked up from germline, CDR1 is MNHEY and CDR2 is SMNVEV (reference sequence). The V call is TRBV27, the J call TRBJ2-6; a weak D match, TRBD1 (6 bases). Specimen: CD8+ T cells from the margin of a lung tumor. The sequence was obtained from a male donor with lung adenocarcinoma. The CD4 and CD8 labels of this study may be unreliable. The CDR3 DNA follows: TGTGCCAGCAGCCTGACCGGGACACTCTATTCTGGGGCCAACGTCCTGACTTTC. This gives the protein CASSLTGTLYSGANVLTF.